This TCR beta chain is drawn from a study of regulatory T cells in long-lasting Graves disease. The time point denotes: newly diagnosed GD, antithyroid drugs for less than 3 months. Construction of the TCR library relied on RNA isolated from PBMCs. This clonotype was recorded at least ten times. With iRepertoire HTBI primers and Arm-PCR of CDR3 regions, TCR beta libraries were built. From the multiplex PCR reads, TCRdb called clonotypes with MiXCR, one entry per CDR3 protein. The repertoire holds 540,000 or so distinct CDR3 sequences, with about 14% as singletons. CDR1 and CDR2 from the germline V gene are DFQATT and SNEGSKA (reference sequence). Deletions cut 3 bases from V and 4 bases from J, with 19 bases between. There are 15 residues in the CDR3. These data were also reused for a study on T cells in Graves' hyperthyroidism and ophthalmopathy.

The TCR sequence derives from a young man with Graves disease. This material consisted of peripheral blood mononuclear cells (PBMCs), taken at new diagnosis, from a patient treated with antithyroid drugs. This chain joins TRBV20-1 and TRBJ2-7; a weak D match, TRBD2 (6 bases). The CDR3 DNA sequence: TGCAGTGCTAGGACCCCCGGGGGAGGCCGTTACGAGCAGTACTTC. Translation: CSARTPGGGRYEQYF.